This T cell receptor beta chain was observed in a study of beta chain features in type 1 diabetes. Every isolated RNA sample was fully reverse transcribed, so sequencing captured expressed TCRB transcripts. Roughly 3.5 million reads per sample on average were obtained from naive, central memory and regulatory T cell samples. Data came from immunoSEQ multiplex PCR; TCRdb stores just in-frame clones and leaves some out. The repertoire consists of a few hundred thousand clones, with approximately 14% occurring once and the leading ten covering 6.7%. Germline V CDR1 and CDR2: SGHAT, FQNNGV. Trimming removed 1 base from V and 2 bases from J; junction bases left unmatched: 0. CDR3 size: 15 residues.

The sequence came from a man aged 25 to 45 in good health. The gene calls are TRBV11-2 and TRBJ2-1, with TRBD2 identical over 9 bases. The material sequenced was central memory CD4+ T cells from blood. The CDR3 DNA reads as TGTGCCAGCAGCTTAGCTAGCGGGGCCTACAATGAGCAGTTCTTC. Its protein is CASSLASGAYNEQFF.